This TCR beta chain comes out of a study of T cells in Graves' hyperthyroidism and ophthalmopathy. Regions amplified from RNA transcripts were the TCR beta CDR3 regions. In the first-round RT-PCR of the TCR CDR3, the HTBI primer set was used. One entry per CDR3 protein results from TCRdb running MiXCR on the multiplex PCR reads. The sample has some 300,000 distinct CDR3 sequences, 16% seen once. Lactation, pregnancy, other autoimmune disease or uncontrolled infection led to exclusion of patients. Diagnosis rested on symptoms, serum thyroxine and TRAb, thyroid ultrasound, and orbital computed tomography. Fresh peripheral blood, 9.5 to 10 ml of it, supplied the PBMCs. This clonotype was detected ten times or more. The CDR3 is made up of 14 amino acids. Germline CDR1 reads SGHRS; CDR2 reads YFSETQ. The germline V and J ends were trimmed by 1 base and 4 bases, with 9 bases remaining between them.

The genes are TRBV5-1 and TRBJ1-5; no definite D call. The sample consisted of blood. The TCR originated in a man aged 30-40 years with Graves' hyperthyroidism. The CDR3 DNA is TGCGCCAGCAGCTTGTATAGCGGTAATCAGCCCCAGCATTTT. Translating gives CASSLYSGNQPQHF.